This is a list of T cell receptor beta chains from one sample in a study of cytomegalovirus exposure and HLA in healthy donors. The data were produced by immunoSEQ multiplex PCR, yet TCRdb's version contains in-frame clones alone and is incomplete. The repertoire consists of fewer than 200,000 clones, with roughly 76% occurring once and the leading ten covering roughly 4.9%. Sequenced sample: PBMCs. The receptors here all came from a woman younger than 30 in good health and CMV-seropositive. Each CDR3 is given with its conserved first and last residue. A D gene is named only where the DNA matches it firmly. Size values are once, few and many counts, or a class for expanded clones, and some rows have none.

>TRBJ2-7|TRBV28|NA|NA|16
CASSLPAREGVYEQYF
TGTGCCAGCAGTTTACCCGCGCGCGAGGGGGTCTACGAGCAGTACTTC
>TRBJ2-7|TRBV10-3|many|TRBD1|16
CAISESGQGVRYEQYF
TGTGCCATCAGTGAGTCCGGACAGGGGGTACGGTACGAGCAGTACTTC
>TRBJ1-1|TRBV6-5|NA|NA|15
CASSRPGLLNTEAFF
TGTGCCAGCAGCCGACCAGGGCTCCTGAACACTGAAGCTTTCTTT
>TRBJ1-3|TRBV28|NA|TRBD1|14
CASRAQGYGNTIYF
TGTGCCAGCAGGGCACAGGGGTACGGAAACACCATATATTTT
>TRBJ2-6|TRBV9|NA|NA|13
CASKGSGANGLTF
TGTGCCAGCAAGGGCTCTGGGGCCAACGGCCTGACTTTC
>TRBJ2-5|TRBV6-1|few|NA|15
CASNDGGTLRETQYF
TGTGCCAGCAATGATGGGGGCACTTTGAGGGAGACCCAGTACTTC
>TRBJ2-3|TRBV2|NA|TRBD1|15
CASRERDRVTDTQYF
TGTGCCAGCAGAGAGAGGGACAGGGTCACAGATACGCAGTATTTT
>TRBJ1-2|TRBV7-6|NA|TRBD1|16
CASSRLDRANIYGYTF
TGTGCCAGCAGCCGTTTAGACAGGGCCAATATCTATGGCTACACCTTC
>TRBJ1-6|TRBV6-5|NA|TRBD1|14
CASSRQGKNSPLHF
TGTGCCAGCAGTCGACAGGGGAAAAATTCACCCCTCCACTTT
>TRBJ2-7|TRBV10-3|once|TRBD1|14
CATNPGQGYYEQYF
TGTGCCACCAATCCGGGACAGGGGTACTACGAGCAGTACTTC
>TRBJ1-1|TRBV11-2|NA|NA|13
CASSPWRSTEAFF
TGTGCCAGCAGCCCCTGGCGGAGCACTGAAGCTTTCTTT
>TRBJ2-7|TRBV6-5|NA|TRBD1|13
CASSRTGAYEQYF
TGTGCCAGCAGTCGGACAGGAGCCTACGAGCAGTACTTC
>TRBJ2-1|TRBV28|NA|NA|16
CASSGARAATYNEQFF
TGTGCCAGTTCAGGGGCCAGGGCGGCGACTTACAATGAGCAGTTCTTC
>TRBJ2-3|TRBV6-1|NA|NA|17
CASSERRFSYSTDTQYF
TGTGCCAGCAGTGAACGGCGGTTTTCGTATTCCACAGATACGCAGTATTTT
>TRBJ1-1|TRBV4-3|NA|NA|13
CASSQAVNTEAFF
TGCGCCAGCAGCCAGGCCGTGAACACTGAAGCTTTCTTT
>TRBJ1-1|TRBV19|NA|NA|15
CASSFPGELNTEAFF
TGTGCCAGTAGTTTCCCAGGGGAATTGAACACTGAAGCTTTCTTT
>TRBJ1-2|TRBV2|NA|TRBD1|16
CASSGFEGANSYGYTF
TGTGCCAGCAGTGGTTTCGAGGGGGCTAACAGCTATGGCTACACCTTC
>TRBJ1-4|TRBV5-4|NA|TRBD1|14
CASSLETGDEKLFF
TGTGCCAGCAGCTTGGAAACAGGGGATGAAAAACTGTTTTTT
>TRBJ1-4|TRBV5-8|NA|NA|15
CASSLGTLSEEKLFF
TGTGCCAGCAGCTTGGGTACGTTATCGGAGGAAAAACTGTTTTTT
>TRBJ2-5|TRBV28|NA|NA|17
CASSPTGGGVYQETQYF
TGTGCCAGCAGCCCAACTGGTGGAGGGGTGTACCAAGAGACCCAGTACTTC
>TRBJ2-3|TRBV4-1|NA|TRBD1|19
CASSQAKLGPTGGMNTQYF
TGCGCCAGCAGCCAAGCCAAGTTGGGGCCGACAGGGGGCATGAATACGCAGTATTTT
>TRBJ1-1|TRBV11-1|NA|NA|15
CASSLATQGVTEAFF
TGTGCCAGCAGCTTAGCAACACAGGGAGTTACTGAAGCTTTCTTT
>TRBJ1-2|TRBV28|NA|NA|14
CASTSPAGYYGYTF
TGTGCCAGCACCTCCCCCGCGGGGTACTATGGCTACACCTTC
>TRBJ2-1|TRBV11-3|NA|NA|13
CASSLGLVSEQFF
TGTGCCAGCAGCTTAGGACTAGTCAGTGAGCAGTTCTTC
>TRBJ2-1|TRBV5-4|NA|TRBD2|16
CASSYRSGKSYNEQFF
TGTGCCAGCAGCTACCGTAGCGGGAAGTCCTACAATGAGCAGTTCTTC
>TRBJ2-3|TRBV5-1|NA|TRBD2|18
CASRARASGGWGSDTQYF
TGCGCCAGCAGAGCCCGCGCTAGCGGGGGGTGGGGGTCAGATACGCAGTATTTT
>TRBJ1-6|TRBV29-1|NA|NA|13
CSVRDIWNSPLHF
TGCAGCGTCCGGGACATCTGGAATTCACCCCTCCACTTT
>TRBJ2-6|TRBV9|NA|NA|18
CASSPEPGLTPGANVLTF
TGTGCCAGCAGCCCTGAACCGGGACTCACACCTGGGGCCAACGTCCTGACTTTC
>TRBJ2-7|TRBV27|NA|NA|13
CASSLTGSYEQYF
TGTGCCAGCAGTTTAACAGGGAGCTACGAGCAGTACTTC
>TRBJ2-7|TRBV7-9|NA|NA|13
CSSSPSVRYEQYF
TGTTCCAGCAGCCCCTCCGTCCGCTACGAGCAGTACTTC
>TRBJ1-6|TRBV7-9|NA|NA|14
CASSITGNDSPLHF
TGTGCCAGCAGCATTACAGGGAACGATTCACCCCTCCACTTT
>TRBJ1-1|TRBV13|NA|TRBD1|15
CASSPRTGRGAEAFF
TGTGCCAGCAGCCCCAGGACAGGCCGGGGCGCTGAAGCTTTCTTT
>TRBJ2-7|TRBV10-3|NA|NA|14
CATQSRGSDYEQYF
TGTGCCACCCAGTCCCGGGGGTCGGACTACGAGCAGTACTTC
>TRBJ1-2|TRBV12-2|NA|NA|15
CASRSRGRSNYGYTF
TGTGCAAGTCGCTCGCGCGGGAGGAGTAACTATGGCTACACCTTC
>TRBJ1-5|TRBV6-5|NA|NA|14
CASSRPGIGQPQHF
TGTGCCAGCAGCAGACCGGGGATAGGCCAGCCCCAGCATTTT
>TRBJ2-7|TRBV7-8|few|TRBD2|17
CASSLGWRTSGAREQYF
TGTGCCAGCAGCTTGGGCTGGCGGACTAGCGGGGCGAGGGAGCAGTACTTC
>TRBJ2-3|TRBV7-2|few|NA|17
CASSPQVAGPLTDTQYF
TGTGCCAGCAGCCCACAAGTGGCGGGCCCTCTCACAGATACGCAGTATTTT
>TRBJ1-2|TRBV7-9|NA|TRBD1|16
CASSSGQGAGAYGYTF
TGTGCCAGCAGCTCGGGACAGGGGGCAGGGGCTTATGGCTACACCTTC
>TRBJ1-1|TRBV27|few|NA|14
CASSQQGLGSEAFF
TGTGCCAGCAGCCAACAGGGTCTCGGCTCTGAAGCTTTCTTT
>TRBJ2-3|TRBV6-1|NA|TRBD2|15
CASPGLAGGGDTQYF
TGTGCCTCTCCGGGACTAGCGGGGGGTGGAGATACGCAGTATTTT
>TRBJ1-6|TRBV14|NA|TRBD1|15
CASSPGDSHNSPLHF
TGTGCCAGCAGCCCCGGGGACAGTCATAATTCACCCCTCCACTTT
>TRBJ2-7|TRBV7-2|few|NA|16
CASSPTPGTGVFRQYF
TGTGCCAGCAGCCCAACCCCCGGGACGGGGGTATTTCGGCAGTACTTC
>TRBJ1-6|TRBV4-1|NA|TRBD1|15
CASATPGQGNSPLHF
TGCGCCAGCGCAACTCCGGGACAGGGTAATTCACCCCTCCACTTT
>TRBJ2-1|TRBV5-6|NA|NA|15
CASSPGGSLYNEQFF
TGTGCCAGCAGCCCCGGGGGTAGCCTTTACAATGAGCAGTTCTTC
>TRBJ1-6|TRBV5-1|NA|TRBD1|15
CASSLGQGINSPLHF
TGCGCCAGCAGCTTGGGACAGGGGATCAATTCACCCCTCCACTTT
>TRBJ1-6|TRBV15|few|NA|15
CATSRDRSINSPLHF
TGTGCCACCAGCAGAGATCGTAGCATTAATTCACCCCTCCACTTT
>TRBJ2-7|TRBV6-6|NA|TRBD2|14
CASSYPRGGDEQYF
TGTGCCAGCAGTTACCCTCGGGGGGGGGACGAGCAGTACTTC
>TRBJ2-3|TRBV9|NA|TRBD2|19
CASSLGLAGAGRFTDTQYF
TGTGCCAGCAGCCTGGGACTAGCGGGGGCCGGGAGGTTCACAGATACGCAGTATTTT
>TRBJ2-7|TRBV2|NA|NA|14
CASRDFRPSYEQYF
TGTGCCAGCAGGGACTTCAGACCCTCCTACGAGCAGTACTTC
>TRBJ1-1|TRBV20-1|NA|NA|11
CSARPDTEAFF
TGCAGTGCTAGGCCGGACACTGAAGCTTTCTTT
>TRBJ1-5|TRBV6-5|NA|NA|13
CASRQHSNQPQHF
TGTGCCAGCAGACAACATAGCAATCAGCCCCAGCATTTT
>TRBJ1-6|TRBV2|NA|TRBD1|15
CASGRDRYYNSPLHF
TGTGCCAGCGGGCGGGACAGGTACTATAATTCACCCCTCCACTTT
>TRBJ1-2|TRBV7-9|NA|TRBD1|15
CASSWGDRAIYGYTF
TGTGCCAGCAGCTGGGGGGACAGGGCGATATATGGCTACACCTTC
>TRBJ2-1|TRBV7-2|NA|NA|17
CASSLPPLLDADYEQFF
TGTGCCAGCAGCTTACCTCCCCTGTTGGACGCGGACTATGAGCAGTTCTTC
>TRBJ2-7|TRBV5-3|NA|NA|16
CARSPLGTDGGHEQYF
TGTGCCAGAAGCCCTCTAGGGACCGACGGGGGGCACGAGCAGTACTTC
>TRBJ1-1|TRBV7-9|NA|NA|10
CASGSRVPFF
TGTGCCAGCGGATCCAGGGTTCCTTTCTTT
>TRBJ2-7|TRBV7-2|once|NA|14
CASSLAFELYEQYF
TGTGCCAGCAGCTTAGCGTTCGAGCTTTACGAGCAGTACTTC